The following is a T cell receptor (beta chain) sequence with its context. This sample was taken from a study of blood T cell repertoires in COVID-19. Study as a whole: From the United States, Italy and Spain came samples of acute and convalescent COVID-19. The cDNA or gDNA used as material had been derived from T cells, B-cell-depleted T cells, or PBMCs.

Clones were sequenced by immunoSEQ multiplex PCR, and TCRdb holds only the in-frame ones, with some missing. The sample shows about 46,000 clones, more than 75% of them seen only once. This clonotype was obtained from a human donor in a cohort sampled during active COVID-19. The sequenced sample consisted of peripheral blood.

The CDR3 loop is CASSLAGLAGLNEQFF. In DNA form, the CDR3 reads TGTGCCAGCAGCTTAGCGGGACTAGCGGGACTCAATGAGCAGTTCTTC. V usage is TRBV7-9 and J usage is TRBJ2-1; 13 positions agree with TRBD2. J was trimmed by 6 bases and V by 0 bases; bases with no gene match: 2. The CDR3 is 16 residues long. Germline-derived CDR1 and CDR2 are SEHNR and FQNEAQ (reference sequence).